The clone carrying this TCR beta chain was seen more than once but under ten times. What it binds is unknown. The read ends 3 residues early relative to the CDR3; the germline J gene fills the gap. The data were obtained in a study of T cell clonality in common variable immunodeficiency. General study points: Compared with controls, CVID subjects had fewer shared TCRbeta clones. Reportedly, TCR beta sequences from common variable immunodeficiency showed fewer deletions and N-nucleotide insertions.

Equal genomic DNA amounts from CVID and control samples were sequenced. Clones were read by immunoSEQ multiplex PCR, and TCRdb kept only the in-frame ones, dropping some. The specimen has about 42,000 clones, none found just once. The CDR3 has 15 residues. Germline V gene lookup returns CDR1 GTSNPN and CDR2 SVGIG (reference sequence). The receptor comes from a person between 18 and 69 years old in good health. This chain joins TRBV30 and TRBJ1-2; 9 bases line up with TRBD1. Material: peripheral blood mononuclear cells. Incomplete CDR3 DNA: TGTGCCTGGAGTGTACCAGGGACAGGGCGGTACGAC. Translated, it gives CAWSVPGTGRYD. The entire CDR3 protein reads CAWSVPGTGRYDYTF. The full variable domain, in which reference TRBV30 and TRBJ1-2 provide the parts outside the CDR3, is SQTIHQWPATLVQPVGSPLSLECTVEGTSNPNLYWYRQAAGRGLQLLFYSVGIGQISSEVPQNLSASRPQDRQFILSSKKLLLSDSGFYLCAWSVPGTGRYDYTFGSGTRLTVV.